This T cell receptor (beta chain) is drawn from a study of shared T cell receptors in the human thymus. V lost 3 bases and J lost 1; bases outside the gene matches: 10. The CDR3 is 17 amino acids. Germline CDR1 MDHEN, CDR2 SYDVKM. Sequenced by immunoSEQ multiplex PCR; TCRdb stores in-frame clones only, minus some. The table lists under 450,000 clones, around 93% of them singletons. The sequenced sample was thymocytes. The sequence derives from a human donor. The gene calls are TRBV28 and TRBJ2-7; 9 bases are shared with TRBD1. CDR3 region: CASSFAAGTGRSYEQYF. The DNA of the CDR3 is TGTGCCAGCAGTTTTGCAGCTGGGACAGGGAGGTCCTACGAGCAGTACTTC.